The 6 T cell receptor beta chains given below trace back to one sample, sequenced in a study of T-cell memory formation after mild COVID-19. TCRdb used MiXCR to reprocess the 5' RACE reads, holding one entry per CDR3 protein. The table includes 350,000 or so distinct CDR3 sequences, 20% to 25% detected once. Sequencing used PBMCs or a T cell subset sorted from them (not recorded which). These receptor sequences come from a man younger than 30 who had mild COVID-19 (a few samples of this study predate the infection). Cell type and time point are not known.

V usage is TRBV28 and J usage is TRBJ2-5, with D perhaps matching TRBD1 (5 bases). Trimming pared 6 bases from V and 5 bases from J, leaving 13 bases between. The CDR3 is made up of 13 amino acids. The germline V gene encodes CDR1 MDHEN and CDR2 SYDVKM. The CDR3 sequence: CASRPLRVETQYF. The CDR3 DNA is TGTGCCAGCAGACCACTCAGGGTGGAGACCCAGTACTTC.

This clonotype was seen more than once but under ten times. The chain has TRBV21-1 and TRBJ2-3; the table's D gene call, TRBD2, was not cross checked with the DNA. TRBV21-1 is deemed a pseudogene. CDR3 length: 15 residues. The CDR3 here is CASSTQDYRTDTQYF. In DNA form, the CDR3 reads TGTGCCAGCAGCACACAGGACTACCGCACAGATACGCAGTATTTT.

This clonotype was seen only a few times. For the CDR3, the DNA is TGTGCCAGCAGCTTGGGACAGCCCGGGGCGGATACGCAGTATTTT. Translation: CASSLGQPGADTQYF. The chain couples TRBV7-3 to TRBJ2-3, with 7 nucleotides matching TRBD1. The CDR3 extends over 15 amino acids. Germline loops: CDR1 SGHTA, CDR2 FQGTGA. V trimming: 3 bases; J trimming: 6 bases; junction bases outside the gene matches: 9.

The chain joins TRBV5-5 to TRBJ2-5; D perhaps matches TRBD2 (5 bases). V was trimmed by 0 bases and J by 0 bases, leaving 6 bases between them. Germline lookup yields CDR1 SGHKS and CDR2 YYEKEE (reference sequence). The CDR3 extends over 14 amino acids. The CDR3 reads CASSLGEYQETQYF. CDR3 DNA: TGTGCCAGCAGCTTGGGGGAGTACCAAGAGACCCAGTACTTC.

The chain employs TRBV5-1 and TRBJ1-2; a possible D gene is TRBD1 (6 bases). V gave up 0 bases and J gave up 0 bases, with 9 bases separating them. Germline loops: CDR1 SGHRS, CDR2 YFSETQ. The CDR3 consists of 15 residues. In nucleotides, the CDR3 is TGCGCCAGCAGCTTGGTAGGGGGGTCTAACTATGGCTACACCTTC. Its protein product is CASSLVGGSNYGYTF.

The V call is TRBV7-2, the J call TRBJ2-4; D tentatively reads TRBD1 or TRBD2 (6 bases each). Trimming stripped 6 bases from V and 3 bases from J, with 15 bases between. From germline, CDR1 is SGHTA and CDR2 FQGNSA. This CDR3 contains 15 residues. CDR3 in amino acids: CASRPEGGGKNIQYF. In DNA, the CDR3 is TGTGCCAGCAGGCCTGAGGGGGGCGGCAAAAACATTCAGTACTTC. Looking up the rest from reference TRBV7-2 and TRBJ2-4 gives the full variable domain: GAGVSQSPSNKVTEKGKDVELRCDPISGHTALYWYRQSLGQGLEFLIYFQGNSAPDKSGLPSDRFSAERTGGSVSTLTIQRTQQEDSAVYLCASRPEGGGKNIQYFGAGTRLSVL.